Below, 21 T cell receptor beta chains from the same sample are listed, as sequenced in a study of blood T cells in healthy people across ages. Through a sample-barcoded 5' primer and a J-beta primer mix, a second PCR was run for about 6 to 11 cycles. TCRdb reprocessed the 5' RACE reads with MiXCR, giving one entry per CDR3 protein. The sample has about 1,500,000 distinct CDR3 sequences; approximately 42% are singletons. The specimen was blood. These receptors were taken from a woman between 18 and 29 years old in good health.

This clonotype occurred a few times. The V call is TRBV6-2 or TRBV6-3, the J call TRBJ2-4; 11 bases map to TRBD1. Looked up from germline, CDR1 is MNHEY and CDR2 is SVGEGT. The CDR3 spans 16 residues. The V and J ends lost 4 bases and 3 bases, in that order; junction bases with no gene match: 5. This CDR3 reads CASSSRGQGDKNIQYF. The CDR3 DNA is TGTGCCAGCAGTTCCCGGGGACAGGGGGACAAAAACATTCAGTACTTC.

This clonotype was seen ten or more times. This chain links TRBV29-1 with TRBJ2-3, with D maybe TRBD2 (5 bases). The CDR3 is 15 amino acids. V shed 1 base and J shed 2 bases, with 13 bases lying between them. Per germline, CDR1 SQVTM and CDR2 ANQGSEA. The CDR3 DNA follows: TGCAGCGTTGAAGGTGATAGCGCCGACACAGATACGCAGTATTTT. It specifies CSVEGDSADTDTQYF.

The chain combines TRBV5-5 with TRBJ1-5; tentative D call: TRBD1 (5 bases). Trimming removed 5 bases from V and 1 base from J, with 10 bases in between. Germline V gene data show CDR1 as SGHKS and CDR2 as YYEKEE (reference sequence). This CDR3 has 14 residues. The CDR3: CASRAGLSNQPQHF. The CDR3 DNA follows: TGTGCCAGCAGGGCAGGGTTGAGCAATCAGCCCCAGCATTTT.

This chain joins TRBV4-1 and TRBJ1-4; TRBD1 matches 8 bases. CDR1 MGHRA and CDR2 YSYEKL come from the germline V gene. J gave up 8 bases and V 1 base, and 9 bases lay outside the gene matches. CDR3 length equals 16 residues. The CDR3 sequence is CASSQGRTGSGEKLFF. In nucleotides, the CDR3 is TGCGCCAGCAGCCAAGGAAGGACAGGGTCGGGGGAAAAACTGTTTTTT.

The chain recombines TRBV5-1 with TRBJ1-6; no clear D gene. Trimming took 4 bases from V and 8 from J, leaving 10 bases between them. CDR1 is SGHRS, CDR2 YFSETQ, per germline. This CDR3 comprises 13 residues. For the CDR3, the DNA is TGCGCCAGCAGCGAACTCCGGGATTCACCCCTCCACTTT. This encodes CASSELRDSPLHF.

The V gene is TRBV3-1, the J gene TRBJ2-7, with 7 bases that match TRBD1. V trimming: 6 bases; J trimming: 7 bases; junction bases outside the gene matches: 18. Germline assignment: CDR1 LGHDT and CDR2 YNNKEL (reference sequence). CDR3 size: 16 residues. CDR3 coding DNA: TGTGCCAGCAGTCTCAAGGTCCTTGGGACAGTAGATGAGCAGTACTTC. Its protein is CASSLKVLGTVDEQYF.

The chain combines TRBV5-1 with TRBJ2-7; TRBD2 is a possible D gene (7 bases). The germline CDR1 and CDR2 sequences are SGHRS and YFSETQ. V dropped 3 bases and J dropped 1 base, with 23 bases sitting between them. This CDR3 comprises 18 residues. In nucleotides, the CDR3 is TGCGCCAGCAGCTCGGGGAGGGGGACCGACGGACTTTCCTACGAGCAGTACTTC. This translates into CASSSGRGTDGLSYEQYF.

V and J are TRBV7-6 and TRBJ2-1, with 11 positions matching TRBD2. Per germline, CDR1 SGHVS and CDR2 FNYEAQ. V shed 8 bases, J shed 0 bases, and the junction held 15 bases outside the gene matches. CDR3 length: 19 residues. The CDR3 coding sequence is TGTGCCAGCTCCCGACCGGCTAGCGGGGGGACGAGCTCCTACAATGAGCAGTTCTTC. The encoded protein is CASSRPASGGTSSYNEQFF.

Worth noting for this clonotype: The junction shows a germline mismatch at one end, possibly a read error. The DNA for the CDR3 is TGCACCAGCAGCCAGTACCCGGGACAGGGGGCTGGGAATGAGCAGTACTTC. It specifies CTSSQYPGQGAGNEQYF. The genes are TRBV4-1 and TRBJ2-7; 12 bases match TRBD1. In germline, CDR1 is MGHRA, CDR2 YSYEKL. CDR3 length: 17 residues.

The chain links TRBV12-3 or TRBV12-4 to TRBJ1-2; D is perhaps TRBD1 (5 bases). V gave up 5 bases and J gave up 3 bases, with 13 bases separating them. This CDR3 region has 14 residues. Written as DNA, the CDR3 is TGTGCCAGCAGTGTTGGGGCCAGGGACTATGGCTACACCTTC. Translated, it gives CASSVGARDYGYTF.

This clonotype was picked up one time. The CDR3 bases are TGTGCCAGCAGACAAAGCGGACCAGCTAATTCACCCCTCCACTTT. Translation: CASRQSGPANSPLHF. This chain uses TRBV5-6 with TRBJ1-6; D gene unclear. V lost 5 bases, J lost 6 bases, and 15 bases lay in between. Germline CDR1 reads SGHDT; CDR2 reads YYEEEE. The length of the CDR3 is 15 residues.

In its sample, this clonotype was seen a few times. CDR3 bases: TGTGCCACCAGCGAAAGGGACAGGGGTATCGAGCAGTACTTC. It encodes CATSERDRGIEQYF. The chain has TRBV15 and TRBJ2-7; 10 bases map to TRBD1. This CDR3 is 14 amino acids long. Trimming at V came to 5 bases and at J to 6 bases, leaving 7 bases not matched to a gene. Germline V CDR1 and CDR2: LNHNV, YYDKDF (reference sequence). Filled out from reference TRBV15 and TRBJ2-7, the complete variable domain reads DAMVIQNPRYQVTQFGKPVTLSCSQTLNHNVMYWYQQKSSQAPKLLFHYYDKDFNNEADTPDNFQSRRPNTSFCFLDIRSPGLGDTAMYLCATSERDRGIEQYFGPGTRLTVT.

This clonotype was detected only a few times. The genes are TRBV25-1 and TRBJ2-1, with D perhaps TRBD2 (5 bases). The CDR3 length is 13 residues. Trimming pared 1 base from V and 10 bases from J, leaving 11 bases between. CDR1 MGHDK and CDR2 SYGVNS come from the germline V gene. The CDR3 DNA follows: TGTGCCAGCAGTGAATTTATGAGGGTAGAGCAGTTCTTC. This translates into CASSEFMRVEQFF.

The V gene is TRBV7-8, the J gene TRBJ1-1; the D is unclear. V shed 5 bases and J shed 0 bases, with 13 bases lying between them. There are 15 residues in the CDR3. CDR1 SGHVS and CDR2 FQNEAQ come from the germline V gene. CDR3 amino acids: CASSPSAGMNTEAFF. CDR3 coding DNA: TGTGCCAGCAGCCCCAGTGCGGGCATGAACACTGAAGCTTTCTTT.

Of note for this clonotype: The junction and the germline gene differ at one end; a read error may be behind it. The chain employs TRBV20-1 and TRBJ2-1, with TRBD2 matching over 7 bases. Per germline, CDR1 DFQATT and CDR2 SNEGSKA (reference sequence). This CDR3 region has 15 residues. CDR3 bases: TGCAGTGCTAGCTCGCGGGAGCTGGCCTACAATGGGCAGTTCTTC. Protein product: CSASSRELAYNGQFF.

This clonotype was detected only a few times. The V and J genes are TRBV10-3 and TRBJ2-1, with a weak D call TRBD2 (6 bases). Trimming removed 1 base from V and 10 bases from J, with 20 bases in between. Germline CDR1 reads ENHRY; CDR2 reads SYGVKD. This CDR3 spans 16 amino acids. CDR3 DNA sequence: TGTGCCATCAGTGAGTTTTCCGGGAGCTACCTCGGGGAGCAGTTCTTC. Its translation is CAISEFSGSYLGEQFF.

This clonotype was seen a few times. This chain joins TRBV5-1 and TRBJ2-5; 11 bases fit TRBD2. With V trimmed by 6 bases and J by 5 bases, 12 bases remained unmatched. The length of the CDR3 is 16 residues. Germline assignment: CDR1 SGHRS and CDR2 YFSETQ. The chain's CDR3 is CASTDSPGLAEETQYF. DNA of the CDR3: TGCGCCAGCACTGATTCTCCGGGACTAGCGGAGGAGACCCAGTACTTC.

This clonotype was recorded a few times. This sequence joins TRBV12-3 or TRBV12-4 and TRBJ2-7; D may correspond to TRBD1 or TRBD2 (6 bases each). CDR3 length equals 17 residues. V lost 3 bases to trimming and J lost 3 bases, with 21 bases between them. In DNA form, the CDR3 reads TGTGCCAGCAGTTTGCTAAAGAGGGGGGTCCCCCACTACGAGCAGTACTTC. It translates to CASSLLKRGVPHYEQYF.

In this sample, this clonotype turned up a few times. The chain couples TRBV27 to TRBJ1-2, with 9 bases identical to TRBD1. Germline V gene data show CDR1 as MNHEY and CDR2 as SMNVEV (reference sequence). The CDR3 has 12 amino acids. After removal of 10 bases from V and 3 bases from J, the junction contained 3 bases not matched to a gene. In DNA, the CDR3 is TGTGCCACCGGACAGGGGCACTATGGCTACACCTTC. Protein sequence: CATGQGHYGYTF.

This clonotype was seen ten or more times. The chain carries TRBV12-5 and TRBJ2-7; 8 bases match TRBD1. J lost 2 bases, V lost 4 bases, and 7 bases had no gene match. CDR1 and CDR2 (germline): LGHNT, FRNRAP. The CDR3 is 15 amino acids. The CDR3 DNA follows: TGTGCTAGTGGTTCAGGGACAGGTGATACCTACGAGCAGTACTTC. Amino acids: CASGSGTGDTYEQYF.

J is TRBJ2-1 and V is TRBV10-3; D possibly corresponds to TRBD2 (6 bases). Germline V gene lookup returns CDR1 ENHRY and CDR2 SYGVKD. V gave up 4 bases and J gave up 9 bases, with 16 bases separating them. The CDR3 length is 14 residues. The CDR3 is CAISARDSGGEQFF. The CDR3 nucleotides read TGTGCCATCAGTGCGCGGGACTCCGGCGGTGAGCAGTTCTTC.